What follows describes a single TCR beta chain. Its target is not known. Germline V lookup: CDR1 MGHDK, CDR2 SYGVNS. The CDR3 loop spans 13 amino acids. The ends were cut back, 0 bases at V and 2 bases at J, with 3 bases in the middle. The sample comes from a study of T cell responses to AZD1222 COVID-19 vaccine. Overall study findings and caveats: Unmutated regions of variants are reportedly targeted by nearly half of spike-specific TCRs. Sampled repertoires all dated from after the peak T cell response. Donors skewed white British and female; clonal diversity was possibly underestimated.

Here immunoSEQ multiplex PCR was the method, and the copy in TCRdb shows in-frame clones only, minus some. The repertoire holds some 95,000 clones, with 70% to 90% as singletons. Sequencing was performed on peripheral blood, taken on day 0 of AZD1222 vaccination. The V and J genes are TRBV25-1 and TRBJ2-3; D call uncertain. The sequence was collected from an adult in good health. In nucleotides, the CDR3 is TGTGCCAGCAGTGAATATGACACAGATACGCAGTATTTT. Residues: CASSEYDTDTQYF.